This T cell receptor beta chain was identified in a study of blood T cell repertoires in COVID-19. Profiled with immunoSEQ multiplex PCR; TCRdb holds only in-frame clones, not every one. The sample lists hundreds of thousands of clones, 80% to 90% seen once, with 2% to 2.5% in the top ten. The V and J ends lost 0 bases and 0 bases, in that order; junction bases with no gene match: 4. The CDR3 runs 16 residues. Donors in Cohort 3 counted as recovered after two negative PCRs, clearance, or symptom resolution. The clonotype comes from a woman between 18 and 29 years old who had recovered from COVID-19. The sample comprised PBMCs or T cells enriched from blood (not recorded which). This chain joins TRBV6-7 and TRBJ1-1; 7 bases map to TRBD1. TRBV6-7 is labeled an ORF, and its function is uncertain. The CDR3 nucleotides are TGTGCCAGCAGTTACTCGGGACAGTTCATGAACACTGAAGCTTTCTTT. It codes for CASSYSGQFMNTEAFF.